This TCR beta chain was profiled in a study of blood T cell repertoires in COVID-19. As for the study in general: Italy, Spain and the United States were the sources of the convalescent and acute COVID-19 samples. Sample material is recorded as cDNA or gDNA derived from T cells, B-cell-depleted T cells, or PBMCs.

Looked up from germline, CDR1 is SGHNT and CDR2 is YYREEE (reference sequence). There are 12 residues in the CDR3. The ends were cut back, 7 bases at V and 9 bases at J, with 17 bases in the middle. Original handling: Cell counts per sample came from amplifying reference gene primers. Repertoires were generated with immunoSEQ multiplex PCR, while TCRdb's copy carries only in-frame clones and drops some. V and J calls and clone size are given by that table; D and trimming were obtained from the DNA. The profile shows about 38,000 clones, around 90% of them singletons. The sequencing input was peripheral blood. This sequence originates from a man between 60 and 70 years old with active or convalescent COVID-19. The chain joins TRBV5-4 to TRBJ2-7; tentatively, D is TRBD2 (5 bases). The CDR3 is CASGSYYGVQYF. The CDR3 DNA reads TGTGCCAGCGGGTCATACTACGGGGTGCAGTACTTC.